This TCR beta chain stems from a study of cytomegalovirus exposure and HLA in healthy donors. The study's findings and limits: Among the most significant clusters, several appeared linked to common viral pathogens in a later analysis.

Trimming took 6 bases from V and 7 from J, leaving 13 bases between them. The CDR3 has 11 amino acids. CDR1 DFQATT and CDR2 SNEGSKA come from the germline V gene (reference sequence). PCR primers comprised 60 Vbeta and 13 Jbeta primers. The table came from immunoSEQ multiplex PCR; TCRdb's copy has only in-frame clones and leaves some out. The sample shows around 300,000 clones, around 90% of them seen only once. In regard to this clone: What it binds is not known. The same CDR3 also results from other DNA sequences found in this sample.

Specimen: PBMCs. This sequence was found in a woman aged 18-29 years in good health and CMV-seronegative. The chain uses TRBV20-1 and TRBJ2-7, with TRBD1 as a possible D gene (6 bases). CDR3 sequence: CSAQGQGEQYF. The CDR3 DNA is TGCAGTGCCCAGGGGCAGGGGGAGCAGTACTTC.